Listed below are T cell receptor beta chains from one sample, sequenced in a study of T cell repertoires in cytomegalovirus infection. Using its own MiXCR run on the reads, TCRdb lists one record per CDR3 protein. The data contain hundreds of thousands of distinct CDR3 sequences, roughly 33% of them singletons. The antigens for these receptors are not known. This material consisted of cultured PBMCs, taken from culture after CMV antigen stimulation. Source of these receptors: a human donor in good health (CMV status not recorded). Some clones in this sample may be carry-over from other donors' samples. Both conserved end residues are part of each CDR3. A D gene is named only where the DNA matches it firmly. Clone size, where shown, is once, few, many, or a class for clones that have expanded.

clone size,J gene,D gene,V gene,CDR3 DNA,CDR3 protein
.,TRBJ2-3,.,TRBV5-1,TGCGCCAGCAGCTTGGACTCCCTTCACCGTTATTTT,CASSLDSLHRYF
few,TRBJ1-6,TRBD1,TRBV20-1,TGCGGGGTGGGACAGGGGTACTCACCCCTCCACTTT,CGVGQGYSPLHF
few,TRBJ2-1,.,TRBV12-3/TRBV12-4,TGTGCCAGCAGTTTATCGGGGCCCGGTTACAATGAGCAGTTCTTC,CASSLSGPGYNEQFF
few,TRBJ2-1,.,TRBV10-3,TGTGCCATCAGTCCCACCTTTAGCGGTACCTACAATGAGCAGTTCTTC,CAISPTFSGTYNEQFF
.,TRBJ2-4,.,TRBV4-3,TGCGCCAGCAGCCAAGCCCCCGTCGGAACCAAAAACATTCAGTACTTC,CASSQAPVGTKNIQYF
few,TRBJ1-1,.,TRBV28,TGTGCCAGCAGTTTAAGTGCGGGAGACACTGAAGCTTTCTTT,CASSLSAGDTEAFF
.,TRBJ2-7,TRBD2,TRBV28,TGTGCCAGCAGTTTCCGTCTTCTAGCGGGGGCCGGCTACGAGCAGTACTTC,CASSFRLLAGAGYEQYF
.,TRBJ2-7,TRBD2,TRBV20-1,TGCAGTCCCAAACTAGCGGGAGAGAGAGAGCAGTACTTC,CSPKLAGEREQYF
few,TRBJ2-1,TRBD2,TRBV20-1,TGCAGTGCTTCCCGAGGTGGGGGCGGGGGGGCCGCGTTGAATGAGCAGTTCTTC,CSASRGGGGGAALNEQFF
.,TRBJ2-2,.,TRBV7-9,TGTGCCAGCAGCCCCAGGACTGAACCCTTTACCCCCGGGGAGCTGTTTTTT,CASSPRTEPFTPGELFF
.,TRBJ2-3,.,TRBV10-2,TGCGCCAGCAGTGAGTTCCTGCGGGCCGGTGGCGCAGATACGCAGTATTTT,CASSEFLRAGGADTQYF
.,TRBJ1-1,.,TRBV20-1,TGCAGTGCCGCTACCTCTGACATCGCTGAAGCTTTCTTT,CSAATSDIAEAFF
few,TRBJ2-1,.,TRBV6-2/TRBV6-3,TGTGCCAGCACTTTAGACGGTTACAATGAGCAGTTCTTC,CASTLDGYNEQFF
many,TRBJ2-1,.,TRBV6-2/TRBV6-3,TGTGCCAGCAGTTACAGGGTCGGGGGCTCCTACAATGAGCAGTTCTTC,CASSYRVGGSYNEQFF